The clone carrying this T cell receptor (beta chain) was observed many times. Its antigen is still unknown. The sample comes from a study of Graves' ophthalmopathy and Graves' hyperthyroidism. Study findings and constraints: Blood repertoires reportedly contained most expanded thyroid clonotypes above 0.001 frequency.

This CDR3 contains 11 residues. The V gene's germline CDR1 is MNHNY and CDR2 SVGAGI (reference sequence). Trimming pared 10 bases from V and 4 bases from J, leaving 10 bases between. Amplification of TCR beta CDR3 regions used RNA transcripts. HTBI primers were employed in first-round RT-PCR, then a second-round multiplex PCR followed. TCRdb reanalysed the multiplex PCR reads using MiXCR and keeps one entry per CDR3 protein. Found here are about 1.2 million distinct CDR3 sequences, roughly 35% of them singletons; the top ten hold around 10%. This TCR came from an adult man with Graves' hyperthyroidism. Sequencing used peripheral blood or thyroid tissue (not recorded which). J is TRBJ1-2 and V is TRBV6-6; D remains ambiguous. Written as DNA, the CDR3 is TGTGCCACCGACGGAAGCTATGGCTACACCTTC. It encodes CATDGSYGYTF.